This TCR beta chain was sequenced in a study of CD8 T cells in Susac syndrome. TEMRA cells were FACS-enriched, while CD8+ and CD4+ T cells were negatively isolated. The V gene's germline CDR1 is LNHDA and CDR2 SQIVND (reference sequence). V dropped 6 bases and J dropped 6; count of bases not matched to a gene: 0. This CDR3 region has 11 residues. Random hexamers were used to reverse transcribe an amount of roughly 0.5 to 1 ug RNA. TCR beta CDR3 was amplified by immunoSEQ multiplex PCR. This amplification extended across 54 Vbeta and 13 Jbeta segments. TCRdb passed the immunoSEQ multiplex PCR reads through MiXCR, listing each CDR3 protein once. The data show 130,000 or so distinct CDR3 sequences, about 95% seen once.

The specimen sequenced was CD4+ T cells from PBMCs. The chain is built from TRBV19 and TRBJ1-2, with 8 positions matching TRBD1. This clonotype originated in a human donor in good health. CDR3 region: CASRTGDGYTF. The CDR3, as DNA: TGTGCCAGTAGGACAGGGGATGGCTACACCTTC.